This T cell receptor (beta chain) is drawn from a study of cytomegalovirus exposure and HLA in healthy donors. With 60 Vbeta and 13 Jbeta primers, the PCR was carried out. Sequencing used immunoSEQ multiplex PCR; TCRdb keeps in-frame clones, though not all of them. The sample gives more than 200,000 clones, almost 80% of which show up once; 1.5% to 2% is in the top ten. The origin of this receptor is a young man in good health and CMV-seronegative. Sequencing input: PBMCs.

CDR3 bases: TGCGCCAGCAGTGAGTCGACGGTCCCTACAGGGGGAGCAACTAATGAAAAACTGTTTTTT. Translation gives CASSESTVPTGGATNEKLFF. This chain joins TRBV10-1 and TRBJ1-4; 8 nucleotides match TRBD1. V lost 0 bases and J lost 0; bases outside the gene matches: 12. Germline V lookup: CDR1 WNHNN, CDR2 SYGVQD (reference sequence). The CDR3 totals 20 residues.